This is a list of T cell receptor beta chains from one sample in a study of patients and donors after allogeneic stem cell transplantation. TCRdb analysed the RT-PCR reads with MiXCR anew, one entry per CDR3 protein. Among roughly 150,000 distinct CDR3 sequences, 20% to 25% were seen once, and the ten largest hold about 24%. Sequenced: blood, either unsorted or a sorted T cell fraction (not recorded which). These TCRs come from a human donor who was either an allogeneic HSCT recipient or a stem cell or donor lymphocyte infusion donor (not recorded which). It is not recorded whose cells these are; they may come from a transplant donor. Each CDR3 is given with its conserved first and last residue. Each record gives: J gene, V gene, CDR3 protein.

TRBJ1-1 | TRBV21-1 | CASSKDFRGCTEAFF
TRBJ2-3 | TRBV5-1 | CASSSRPQGDTQYF
TRBJ1-2 | TRBV6-5 | CASSTRGTDGYTF
TRBJ1-3 | TRBV4-1 | CASSQVPGQGNTIYF
TRBJ2-2 | TRBV5-1 | CASSLAMTGGRFTGELFF
TRBJ1-1 | TRBV12-3/TRBV12-4 | CASSSGQGRTEAFF
TRBJ1-1 | TRBV20-1 | CRAPQGNTEAFF
TRBJ2-2 | TRBV5-1 | CASSWGNTGELFF
TRBJ1-1 | TRBV20-1 | CSAPWRVNTEAFF
TRBJ2-7 | TRBV5-6 | CASSSIQGWEQYF
TRBJ1-5 | TRBV7-8 | CASSARDPTVGQPQHF
TRBJ2-1 | TRBV20-1 | CSAPGSRGYNEQFF
TRBJ2-1 | TRBV7-3 | CASSLLTSNEQFF
TRBJ1-4 | TRBV20-1 | CSAGRSANEKLFF
TRBJ2-1 | TRBV4-3 | CASSQDEGYTGDEQFF
TRBJ1-1 | TRBV12-3/TRBV12-4 | CASSLLGGHGAEAFF
TRBJ1-5 | TRBV12-3/TRBV12-4 | CASSPKNQPQHF
TRBJ2-7 | TRBV12-5 | CASGLGRNGVYEQYF
TRBJ1-1 | TRBV2 | CASSDYPGRTEAFF
TRBJ1-3 | TRBV5-5 | CASSPGQVFTGNTIYF
TRBJ1-5 | TRBV12-3/TRBV12-4 | CASSPQGGVNQPQHF
TRBJ2-7 | TRBV24-1 | CATNGRQGQSGYEQYF
TRBJ2-3 | TRBV7-9 | CASSRTGSDTQYF
TRBJ2-5 | TRBV2 | CASKTFPGIEETQYF
TRBJ1-1 | TRBV12-3/TRBV12-4 | CATSQGEGTEAFF
TRBJ1-4 | TRBV15 | CATGDRGLMSNEKLFF
TRBJ1-5 | TRBV14 | CASSHREASNQPQHF
TRBJ2-4 | TRBV5-1 | CASSSTRYSKNIQYF
TRBJ1-1 | TRBV16 | CASSQRYNGTEAFF
TRBJ1-4 | TRBV20-1 | CSARWTGGNEKLFF